Listed here are 29 T cell receptor beta chains from one sample, sequenced in a study of blood T cell repertoires in COVID-19. Some clones are missing from TCRdb's copy, which holds only in-frame ones; the method was immunoSEQ multiplex PCR. The repertoire holds about 150,000 clones, with approximately 80% as singletons. The sequenced material came from peripheral blood. The receptors were gathered from a woman aged 60-70 years with active or convalescent COVID-19.

The rearrangement joins TRBV9 to TRBJ2-3; D unresolved. Per the germline V gene, CDR1 is SGDLS and CDR2 is YYNGEE. V was pared by 3 bases and J by 3 bases, with 8 bases between. The CDR3 extends over 13 amino acids. The CDR3 loop reads CASSAFRTDTQYF. For the CDR3, the DNA is TGTGCCAGCAGCGCCTTCCGGACAGATACGCAGTATTTT.

The chain couples TRBV12-1 to TRBJ2-3; no DNA check was done on the table's D call, TRBD1. TRBV12-1 constitutes a pseudogene. The CDR3 is made up of 16 amino acids. CDR3 DNA: TGTGCCAGCAGCGCCAACAGGGGGCGCCCCCCAGATACGCAGTATTTT. Translated, it gives CASSANRGRPPDTQYF.

The J gene is TRBJ1-2, the V gene TRBV2, with a possible D match to TRBD1 (5 bases). Trimming removed 5 bases from V and 2 bases from J, with 9 bases in between. Germline CDR1 and CDR2: SNHLY and FYNNEI. The CDR3 is made up of 13 amino acids. CDR3 nucleotides: TGTGCCAGCAGTACGACAGAGAACTATGGCTACACCTTC. This encodes CASSTTENYGYTF.

The chain has TRBV2 and TRBJ2-2, with 9 nucleotides matching TRBD1. The trim removed 8 bases at V and 5 bases at J, leaving 3 bases unmatched. Per germline, CDR1 SNHLY and CDR2 FYNNEI. CDR3 length: 13 amino acids. The CDR3 sequence: CASGTGRTGELFF. In nucleotides, the CDR3 is TGTGCCAGCGGGACAGGGAGGACCGGGGAGCTGTTTTTT.

V gene TRBV7-8 combines with J gene TRBJ1-6, with TRBD1 matching 7 bases. Germline V gene lookup returns CDR1 SGHVS and CDR2 FQNEAQ. The CDR3 has 16 amino acids. V trimming: 5 bases; J trimming: 3 bases; junction bases outside the gene matches: 7. As DNA, the CDR3 is TGTGCCAGCAGCCCGTTAGGACAGGACTATAATTCACCCCTCCACTTT. Amino acid sequence: CASSPLGQDYNSPLHF.

This clone was seen a few times. The chain carries TRBV14 and TRBJ2-3; D may be TRBD1 (6 bases). Trimming removed 2 bases from V and 0 bases from J, with 9 bases in between. The CDR3 has 15 amino acids. Germline loops: CDR1 SGHDN, CDR2 FVKESK. CDR3 amino acids: CASSQYRASTDTQYF. The CDR3 coding sequence is TGTGCCAGCAGCCAATACAGGGCTAGCACAGATACGCAGTATTTT.

This CDR3 reads CASSTRDEGEKLFF. In DNA, the CDR3 is TGTGCCAGCAGTACCCGCGACGAGGGTGAAAAACTGTTTTTT. The genes are TRBV6-2 or TRBV6-3 and TRBJ1-4; no clear D. Trimming removed 5 bases from V and 7 bases from J, with 14 bases in between. There are 14 residues in the CDR3. CDR1 and CDR2 from the germline V gene are MNHEY and SVGEGT.

This clone was seen just once. The CDR3 bases are TGTGCCAGCAGCTCGAGGACTAGACCCAATGAGCAGTTCTTC. This codes for CASSSRTRPNEQFF. This chain connects TRBV11-3 to TRBJ2-1; 7 bases line up with TRBD2. V was pared by 4 bases and J by 6 bases, with 6 bases of the junction left unmatched. Germline CDR1 is SGHNT and CDR2 is YENEEA. This CDR3 is built from 14 residues. Variable domain in full (rest from reference TRBV11-3 and TRBJ2-1): EAGVVQSPRYKIIEKKQPVAFWCNPISGHNTLYWYLQNLGQGPELLIRYENEEAVDDSQLPKDRFSAERLKGVDSTLKIQPAELGDSAVYLCASSSRTRPNEQFFGPGTRLTVL.

CDR3 loop: CASSQSQGSGNTIYF. CDR3 DNA sequence: TGTGCCAGCAGCCAGTCCCAGGGGTCTGGAAACACCATATATTTT. V gene TRBV7-9 combines with J gene TRBJ1-3, with D maybe TRBD1 (6 bases). Germline CDR1 and CDR2: SEHNR and FQNEAQ (reference sequence). V lost 5 bases and J lost 1, with 12 bases in between. This CDR3 has 15 residues. The full variable domain, with the rest looked up from reference TRBV7-9 and TRBJ1-3, is DTGVSQNPRHKITKRGQNVTFRCDPISEHNRLYWYRQTLGQGPEFLTYFQNEAQLEKSRLLSDRFSAERPKGSFSTLEIQRTEQGDSAMYLCASSQSQGSGNTIYFGEGSWLTVV.

V is TRBV19 and J is TRBJ2-7; TRBD1 aligns across 9 bases. Germline values: CDR1 LNHDA, CDR2 SQIVND (reference sequence). With V trimmed by 7 bases and J by 6 bases, 10 bases remained unmatched. The CDR3 consists of 14 residues. In DNA form, the CDR3 reads TGTGCCAGTAACCCCGGGACAGGGATCTCCGAGCAGTACTTC. Translated: CASNPGTGISEQYF.

Comment on this clone: The identical CDR3 is also encoded by other nucleotide sequences in the sample. Here the CDR3 reads CASSIGGGYTF. In DNA, the CDR3 is TGTGCCAGTAGTATCGGGGGTGGCTACACCTTC. The chain recombines TRBV19 with TRBJ1-2; D is possibly TRBD1 (5 bases). The V end lost 3 bases, the J end lost 7 bases, and 6 bases lay between the germline ends. CDR1 is LNHDA, CDR2 SQIVND, per germline (reference sequence). The CDR3 length is 11 residues.

The V call is TRBV28, the J call TRBJ2-3; 15 nucleotides agree with TRBD2. After removal of 10 bases from V and 2 bases from J, the junction contained 16 bases not matched to a gene. The CDR3 consists of 19 residues. Germline CDR1 reads MDHEN; CDR2 reads SYDVKM. The CDR3 bases are TGTGCCATCTCTTCGGGGGGACTAGCGGGAGGATCGCTCACAGATACGCAGTATTTT. This sequence encodes CAISSGGLAGGSLTDTQYF.

J is TRBJ2-3 and V is TRBV24-1; D not resolved. CDR1 is KGHDR, CDR2 SFDVKD, per germline. With 4 bases removed from V and 5 bases from J, the gap between germline ends came to 12 bases. The CDR3 loop spans 14 amino acids. The chain's CDR3 is CATSEPKEEDTQYF. CDR3 sequence (DNA): TGTGCCACCAGTGAACCGAAAGAGGAAGATACGCAGTATTTT.

Here the CDR3 reads CAWSVSGDGTGELFF. The DNA for the CDR3 is TGTGCCTGGAGTGTTAGCGGGGATGGCACCGGGGAGCTGTTTTTT. V is TRBV30 and J is TRBJ2-2; TRBD2 aligns across 8 bases. The V gene's germline CDR1 is GTSNPN and CDR2 SVGIG (reference sequence). The length of the CDR3 is 15 residues. The J segment lost 4 bases and the V segment lost 0 bases, leaving 4 bases of the junction unmatched.

This clone was counted only a few times. This chain connects TRBV5-1 to TRBJ1-1, with TRBD1 as a possible D gene (6 bases). V dropped 4 bases and J dropped 0 bases, with 13 bases sitting between them. This CDR3 is built from 15 residues. Germline assignment: CDR1 SGHRS and CDR2 YFSETQ. DNA for the CDR3: TGCGCCAGCAGCCTCCTGTCAGGGGTGAACACTGAAGCTTTCTTT. This translates into CASSLLSGVNTEAFF.

The rearrangement joins TRBV2 to TRBJ2-7; 9 positions match TRBD1. J gave up 5 bases and V 6 bases, and 8 bases lay outside the gene matches. From germline, CDR1 is SNHLY and CDR2 FYNNEI. CDR3 length equals 14 residues. CDR3 amino acids: CASRAGTGTHEQYF. The CDR3 region has the DNA TGTGCCAGCAGGGCCGGGACAGGGACCCACGAGCAGTACTTC.

This clone was found once. The gene calls are TRBV19 and TRBJ2-3, with 7 bases fitting TRBD2. Losses at the gene ends were 3 bases for V and 6 bases for J; bases not matched to a gene: 12. The CDR3 spans 16 residues. Germline-derived CDR1 and CDR2 are LNHDA and SQIVND (reference sequence). CDR3 DNA sequence: TGTGCCAGTAGTATTTCGGGCGGGAGCAGCTTGGATACGCAGTATTTT. The encoded protein is CASSISGGSSLDTQYF.

This clone was seen ten or more times. The V call is TRBV3-1 (or the pseudogene TRBV3-2), the J call TRBJ2-2; 10 bases map to TRBD2. Trimming took 0 bases from V and 3 from J; bases not matched to a gene: 13. The CDR3 has 20 residues. In germline, CDR1 is LGHDT, CDR2 YNNKEL (reference sequence). The DNA for the CDR3 is TGTGCCAGCAGCCAAGACTCTACTAGCGGGGTCCTACCCGACACCGGGGAGCTGTTTTTT. Translating it yields CASSQDSTSGVLPDTGELFF.

This sequence joins TRBV19 and TRBJ2-5; TRBD1 agrees at 7 bases. Unmatched junction bases numbered 9, after V lost 0 bases and J lost 5 bases. CDR1 and CDR2 (germline): LNHDA, SQIVND (reference sequence). The CDR3 is 16 amino acids. In nucleotides, the CDR3 is TGTGCCAGTAGTATAGATCGTAGAGGGGGCCGGGAGACCCAGTACTTC. Protein: CASSIDRRGGRETQYF.

The chain links TRBV12-3 or TRBV12-4 to TRBJ2-4; 7 bases map to TRBD2. Trimming cost V 5 bases and J 9 bases; bases outside gene matches: 4. There are 12 residues in the CDR3. The CDR3 bases are TGTGCCAGCAGTACTCCGGGGGGCATTCAGTACTTC. Amino acids: CASSTPGGIQYF.

This chain joins TRBV7-2 and TRBJ2-7; 7 nucleotides align to TRBD2. The CDR3 length is 12 residues. Losses at the gene ends were 3 bases for V and 7 bases for J; bases not matched to a gene: 3. The germline gives CDR1 SGHTA, CDR2 FQGNSA. CDR3 amino acids: CASSFGLGEQYF. The DNA for the CDR3 is TGTGCCAGCAGCTTCGGACTAGGTGAGCAGTACTTC.

This rearrangement joins TRBV11-3 to TRBJ2-1; possibly TRBD2 for D (7 bases). This CDR3 has 17 amino acids. The V and J ends lost 6 bases and 8 bases respectively, with 26 bases between them. Germline CDR1 is SGHNT and CDR2 is YENEEA. The CDR3 region is CASSPNYMRGGRDEQFF. The CDR3 DNA sequence: TGTGCCAGCAGTCCCAACTACATGAGGGGGGGAAGGGATGAGCAGTTCTTC. Drawing the rest from reference TRBV11-3 and TRBJ2-1, the complete variable domain is EAGVVQSPRYKIIEKKQPVAFWCNPISGHNTLYWYLQNLGQGPELLIRYENEEAVDDSQLPKDRFSAERLKGVDSTLKIQPAELGDSAVYLCASSPNYMRGGRDEQFFGPGTRLTVL.

CDR3 region: CASKEGGDGYTF. In DNA, the CDR3 is TGTGCCAGCAAAGAAGGGGGCGATGGCTACACCTTC. This rearrangement joins TRBV2 to TRBJ1-2; TRBD1 matches 7 bases. The length of the CDR3 is 12 residues. Per germline, CDR1 SNHLY and CDR2 FYNNEI. V gave up 7 bases and J gave up 6 bases; unmatched junction bases: 5.

The chain uses TRBV15 and TRBJ1-5, with TRBD1 matching 9 bases. This CDR3 spans 17 amino acids. With V trimmed by 3 bases and J by 5 bases, 11 bases remained unmatched. CDR1 and CDR2 from the germline V gene are LNHNV and YYDKDF (reference sequence). CDR3 loop: CATSRPGTGKEDQPQHF. CDR3 DNA sequence: TGTGCCACCAGCAGGCCGGGGACAGGGAAGGAGGATCAGCCCCAGCATTTT.

This rearrangement joins TRBV28 to TRBJ1-4, with 8 nucleotides matching TRBD1. V trimming: 2 bases; J trimming: 9 bases; junction bases outside the gene matches: 5. This CDR3 spans 14 amino acids. The V gene's germline CDR1 is MDHEN and CDR2 SYDVKM. CDR3 region: CASSLGDRGQKLFF. CDR3 DNA sequence: TGTGCCAGCAGTTTAGGAGACAGGGGCCAAAAACTGTTTTTT.

J is TRBJ1-2 and V is TRBV29-1, with a weak D call TRBD1 (5 bases). The ends were cut back, 1 base at V and 5 bases at J, with 8 bases in the middle. CDR1 is SQVTM and CDR2 is ANQGSEA in the germline V gene. CDR3 length equals 12 residues. CDR3 DNA: TGCAGCGTTGAAGCGGGGGTATATGGCTACACCTTC. Protein product: CSVEAGVYGYTF.

The chain has TRBV6-5 and TRBJ2-1; 8 bases line up with TRBD1. Trimming removed 10 bases from V and 2 bases from J; junction bases left unmatched: 10. The CDR3 has 15 residues. The V gene's germline CDR1 is MNHEY and CDR2 SVGAGI. The CDR3 DNA sequence: TGTGCCATACGACAGGGGCCCTCACCCTACAATGAGCAGTTCTTC. Amino acids: CAIRQGPSPYNEQFF.

J is TRBJ2-2 and V is TRBV28; the D gene is possibly TRBD1 (6 bases). Germline-derived CDR1 and CDR2 are MDHEN and SYDVKM. This CDR3 contains 15 residues. V was shortened by 6 bases and J by 1 base, with 12 bases between the two germline ends. The CDR3 nucleotides read TGTGCCAGCAGCACATACAGGGAGAACACCGGGGAGCTGTTTTTT. This encodes CASSTYRENTGELFF.

This clone appeared a few times. The V gene is TRBV28, the J gene TRBJ1-5; no reliable D call. Trimming cost V 7 bases and J 7 bases, with 11 bases left between them. Germline V gene data show CDR1 as MDHEN and CDR2 as SYDVKM. This CDR3 has 12 amino acids. CDR3: CASTPSGQPQHF. The CDR3 DNA reads as TGTGCCAGCACCCCTTCGGGACAGCCCCAGCATTTT.